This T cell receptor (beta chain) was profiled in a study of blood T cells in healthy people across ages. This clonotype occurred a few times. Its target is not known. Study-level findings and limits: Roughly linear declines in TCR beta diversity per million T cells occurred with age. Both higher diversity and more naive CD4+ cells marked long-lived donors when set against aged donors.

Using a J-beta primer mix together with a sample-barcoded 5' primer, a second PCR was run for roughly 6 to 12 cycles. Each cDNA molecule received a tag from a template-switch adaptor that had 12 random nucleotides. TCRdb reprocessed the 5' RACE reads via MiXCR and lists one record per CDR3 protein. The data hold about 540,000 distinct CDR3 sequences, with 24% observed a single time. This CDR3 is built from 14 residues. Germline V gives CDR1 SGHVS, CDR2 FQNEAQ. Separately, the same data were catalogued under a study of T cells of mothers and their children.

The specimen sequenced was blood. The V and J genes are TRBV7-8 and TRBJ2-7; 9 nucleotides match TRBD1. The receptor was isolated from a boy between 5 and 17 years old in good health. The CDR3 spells CATLRTGVPYEQYF. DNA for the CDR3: TGTGCAACTTTACGGACAGGGGTACCCTACGAGCAGTACTTC. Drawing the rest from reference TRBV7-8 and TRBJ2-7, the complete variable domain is GAGVSQSPRYKVAKRGQDVALRCDPISGHVSLFWYQQALGQGPEFLTYFQNEAQLDKSGLPSDRFFAERPEGSVSTLKIQRTQQEDSAVYLCATLRTGVPYEQYFGPGTRLTVT.